What follows are 25 T cell receptor beta chains derived from one specimen sequenced in a study of PD-1 blockade in mismatch repair-deficient tumors. The repertoire was sequenced with immunoSEQ multiplex PCR; TCRdb's copy has only in-frame clones and lacks some. The sample carries about 22,000 clones, about 83% recorded once. The input for sequencing was peripheral blood, taken 2 weeks after starting pembrolizumab. The receptors were gathered from an adult with mismatch repair-deficient cancer.

The chain couples TRBV19 to TRBJ2-5, with 9 bases lining up with TRBD2. The germline gives CDR1 LNHDA, CDR2 SQIVND (reference sequence). V gave up 6 bases and J gave up 5 bases; unmatched junction bases: 4. The CDR3 runs 13 residues. CDR3 in amino acids: CASSISGRETQYF. The CDR3 DNA follows: TGTGCCAGTAGCATCAGCGGGAGGGAGACCCAGTACTTC.

This rearrangement joins TRBV6-5 to TRBJ2-7, with D unclear. The germline gives CDR1 MNHEY, CDR2 SVGAGI. V lost 0 bases, J lost 7 bases, and 10 bases lay in between. The CDR3 contains 13 residues. The CDR3 DNA follows: TGTGCCAGCAGTTACTCGATAGTGGGGGAGCAGTACTTC. This sequence encodes CASSYSIVGEQYF.

The V call is TRBV14, the J call TRBJ2-1, with 7 bases aligning to TRBD1. Trimming cost V 4 bases and J 3 bases; bases outside gene matches: 3. Germline loops: CDR1 SGHDN, CDR2 FVKESK. CDR3 size: 14 residues. The CDR3 loop is CASSLTGVYNEQFF. In DNA form, the CDR3 reads TGTGCCAGCAGCCTAACAGGGGTCTACAATGAGCAGTTCTTC.

The gene calls are TRBV2 and TRBJ2-7; D possibly corresponds to TRBD2 (6 bases). Trimming took 8 bases from V and 5 from J, leaving 10 bases between them. CDR3 length: 11 amino acids. Germline loops: CDR1 SNHLY, CDR2 FYNNEI. CDR3 residues: CASWRDHEQYF. DNA of the CDR3: TGTGCCAGCTGGCGGGACCACGAGCAGTACTTC. The variable domain in full, completed from reference TRBV2 and TRBJ2-7, reads EPEVTQTPSHQVTQMGQEVILRCVPISNHLYFYWYRQILGQKVEFLVSFYNNEISEKSEIFDDQFSVERPDGSNFTLKIRSTKLEDSAMYFCASWRDHEQYFGPGTRLTVT.

This clone was seen a handful of times. The V call is TRBV10-3, the J call TRBJ1-2; the D gene is possibly TRBD1 (5 bases). Germline CDR1 is ENHRY and CDR2 is SYGVKD. Trimming pared 3 bases from V and 3 bases from J, leaving 14 bases between. This CDR3 region has 15 residues. The CDR3 region is CAISDPGKPYYGYTF. CDR3 in DNA: TGTGCCATCAGTGACCCAGGGAAACCTTACTATGGCTACACCTTC.

The gene calls are TRBV6-1 and TRBJ2-5; no firm D call. The CDR3 contains 12 residues. Germline-derived CDR1 and CDR2 are MNHNS and SASEGT. Trimming took 6 bases from V and 7 from J, leaving 12 bases between them. In DNA, the CDR3 is TGTGCCAGCAGAACCATCCTGGGGACCCAGTACTTC. This gives the protein CASRTILGTQYF.

The rearrangement links TRBV29-1 to TRBJ2-5, with 9 bases fitting TRBD2. The CDR3 has 12 residues. With V trimmed by 6 bases and J by 1 base, 0 bases remained unmatched. The germline gives CDR1 SQVTM, CDR2 ANQGSEA. The CDR3 here is CSVREGQETQYF. The CDR3, as DNA: TGCAGCGTGCGGGAGGGCCAAGAGACCCAGTACTTC.

This clone was seen a few times. This chain connects TRBV5-1 to TRBJ1-1; D is ambiguous. This CDR3 comprises 12 residues. V was pared by 3 bases and J by 1 base, with 4 bases between. The germline V gene encodes CDR1 SGHRS and CDR2 YFSETQ. This CDR3 reads CASSSKNTEAFF. CDR3 sequence (DNA): TGCGCCAGCAGCTCCAAGAACACTGAAGCTTTCTTT.

The V and J genes are TRBV11-2 and TRBJ1-1; D ambiguous. The germline V and J ends were trimmed by 1 base and 0 bases, with 12 bases remaining between them. The CDR3 sequence is 16 residues long. Germline V gene lookup returns CDR1 SGHAT and CDR2 FQNNGV. This chain's CDR3 is CASSLASTSLNTEAFF. The CDR3 DNA follows: TGTGCCAGCAGCTTAGCTAGCACGAGTTTGAACACTGAAGCTTTCTTT. The full variable domain, in which reference TRBV11-2 and TRBJ1-1 provide the parts outside the CDR3, is EAGVAQSPRYKIIEKRQSVAFWCNPISGHATLYWYQQILGQGPKLLIQFQNNGVVDDSQLPKDRFSAERLKGVDSTLKIQPAKLEDSAVYLCASSLASTSLNTEAFFGQGTRLTVV.

This clone occurred a few times. The V call is TRBV19, the J call TRBJ2-1, with TRBD2 identical over 11 bases. J lost 0 bases, V lost 6 bases, and 13 bases had no gene match. The CDR3 spans 19 residues. Per the germline V gene, CDR1 is LNHDA and CDR2 is SQIVND (reference sequence). CDR3 coding DNA: TGTGCCAGTAGAGGGCGGTCGGGACTAGCGGACAGCTCCTACAATGAGCAGTTCTTC. Translating gives CASRGRSGLADSSYNEQFF.

The CDR3 nucleotides read TGTGCCAGCAGCGCCCGACCGGGACAGGGGATAGGGACTGAAGCTTTCTTT. Protein sequence: CASSARPGQGIGTEAFF. The chain carries TRBV7-2 and TRBJ1-1; 10 bases are shared with TRBD1. After removal of 5 bases from V and 5 bases from J, the junction contained 14 bases not matched to a gene. The CDR3 extends over 17 amino acids. CDR1 is SGHTA, CDR2 FQGNSA, per germline.

The chain carries TRBV5-1 and TRBJ2-2; 7 bases match TRBD1. The CDR3 consists of 14 residues. The germline gives CDR1 SGHRS, CDR2 YFSETQ. The CDR3 is CATQGTRNTGELFF. The CDR3 DNA reads TGCGCTACACAGGGGACGAGGAACACCGGGGAGCTGTTTTTT.

The chain employs TRBV28 and TRBJ1-5; 9 nucleotides match TRBD1. Unmatched junction bases numbered 21, after V lost 6 bases and J lost 6 bases. The germline V gene encodes CDR1 MDHEN and CDR2 SYDVKM. CDR3 length: 19 residues. The CDR3: CASSTPGQGIRVAGQPQHF. The CDR3 bases are TGTGCCAGCAGCACTCCCGGACAGGGGATCCGAGTGGCCGGTCAGCCCCAGCATTTT.

The chain couples TRBV7-8 to TRBJ1-5; D remains unclear. CDR1 SGHVS and CDR2 FQNEAQ come from the germline V gene. Trimming cost V 5 bases and J 0 bases, with 23 bases left between them. CDR3 length: 19 residues. CDR3 residues: CASSPRRAGSFDSNQPQHF. The CDR3 nucleotides read TGTGCCAGCAGCCCGAGAAGGGCGGGCTCATTTGATAGCAATCAGCCCCAGCATTTT.

The J gene is TRBJ2-3, the V gene TRBV6-1; 8 bases are a match to TRBD2. The CDR3 runs 15 residues. Trimming at V came to 6 bases and at J to 7 bases, leaving 12 bases not matched to a gene. In germline, CDR1 is MNHNS, CDR2 SASEGT. CDR3 coding DNA: TGTGCCAGCAGCTCTCTGGCGGGAGGCTCTCATACGCAGTATTTT. It translates to CASSSLAGGSHTQYF.

The chain links TRBV4-2 to TRBJ1-2, with 9 bases that match TRBD1. From germline, CDR1 is LGHNA and CDR2 YNFKEQ. V was clipped by 1 base and J by 6 bases; unmatched bases: 12. The CDR3 totals 17 residues. For the CDR3, the DNA is TGTGCCAGCAGCCAAGCCCCAACAGGGGGCGCAATGGATGGCTACACCTTC. Translated: CASSQAPTGGAMDGYTF.

J is TRBJ1-2 and V is TRBV6-6; weak D call: TRBD1 (5 bases). Germline CDR1 and CDR2: MNHNY and SVGAGI (reference sequence). This CDR3 contains 15 residues. Trimming shortened V by 8 bases and J by 4 bases, and 20 bases separated the two germline ends. The CDR3 spells CASGATGIETYGYTF. CDR3 nucleotides: TGTGCCAGCGGGGCCACGGGTATTGAGACCTATGGCTACACCTTC.

The chain combines TRBV5-6 with TRBJ2-7, with a possible D match to TRBD1 (5 bases). Germline V lookup: CDR1 SGHDT, CDR2 YYEEEE. The CDR3 runs to 15 residues. Trimming cost V 7 bases and J 0 bases, with 17 bases left between them. CDR3 in DNA: TGTGCCAGCTCGCCTGGACAACCGAGCTCCTACGAGCAGTACTTC. Protein sequence: CASSPGQPSSYEQYF.

The gene calls are TRBV7-2 and TRBJ1-3; TRBD1 is a possible D gene (5 bases). Germline CDR1 is SGHTA and CDR2 is FQGNSA. There are 15 residues in the CDR3. Trimming cost V 5 bases and J 2 bases, with 13 bases left between them. The CDR3 reads CASSTQGEPGNTIYF. The CDR3 DNA reads TGTGCCAGCAGCACCCAGGGTGAACCTGGAAACACCATATATTTT.

The chain has TRBV30 and TRBJ2-7; D is tentatively TRBD1 or TRBD2 (5 bases each). Trimming stripped 3 bases from V and 6 bases from J, with 9 bases between. Germline V lookup: CDR1 GTSNPN, CDR2 SVGIG (reference sequence). This CDR3 region has 11 residues. The CDR3 sequence is CAWSPGREQYF. The CDR3 bases are TGTGCCTGGAGCCCGGGACGCGAGCAGTACTTC.

The chain recombines TRBV5-1 with TRBJ2-1; D perhaps matches TRBD2 (6 bases). Between the trimmed V and J ends, which lost 0 bases and 6 bases, there was a span of 19 bases. The CDR3 loop spans 17 amino acids. Germline V CDR1 and CDR2: SGHRS, YFSETQ. The CDR3 nucleotides read TGCGCCAGCAGCTTGGAACCCGGGAGTCTGGCATTCAATGAGCAGTTCTTC. It encodes CASSLEPGSLAFNEQFF. Full variable domain (missing parts from reference TRBV5-1 and TRBJ2-1): KAGVTQTPRYLIKTRGQQVTLSCSPISGHRSVSWYQQTPGQGLQFLFEYFSETQRNKGNFPGRFSGRQFSNSRSEMNVSTLELGDSALYLCASSLEPGSLAFNEQFFGPGTRLTVL.

The rearrangement links TRBV10-3 to TRBJ2-2; 9 bases are shared with TRBD2. This CDR3 has 14 residues. Trimming cost V 8 bases and J 8 bases; bases outside gene matches: 9. From germline, CDR1 is ENHRY and CDR2 SYGVKD. This CDR3 reads CAIGAGGLSGELFF. The CDR3 coding sequence is TGTGCCATCGGTGCGGGAGGGCTGTCTGGGGAGCTGTTTTTT.

The chain carries TRBV5-4 and TRBJ2-7; 8 positions agree with TRBD1. Germline V gives CDR1 SGHNT, CDR2 YYREEE (reference sequence). There are 14 residues in the CDR3. After removal of 0 bases from V and 6 bases from J, the junction contained 5 bases not matched to a gene. The CDR3 here is CASSLGLQGGEQYF. The DNA for the CDR3 is TGTGCCAGCAGCTTGGGCCTACAGGGGGGCGAGCAGTACTTC.

This chain links TRBV6-1 with TRBJ2-2, with D possibly matching TRBD2 (5 bases). Trimming pared 5 bases from V and 0 bases from J, leaving 10 bases between. The germline V gene encodes CDR1 MNHNS and CDR2 SASEGT. The CDR3 contains 15 residues. CDR3 DNA sequence: TGTGCCAGCAGTATAGGACTTACGAACACCGGGGAGCTGTTTTTT. Translating it yields CASSIGLTNTGELFF.

The V gene is TRBV6-5, the J gene TRBJ2-7; 9 bases agree with TRBD1. V lost 3 bases, J lost 5 bases, and 8 bases stayed unmatched. The CDR3 extends over 15 amino acids. Germline values: CDR1 MNHEY, CDR2 SVGAGI. For the CDR3, the DNA is TGTGCCAGCAGTTATCGCCCTACAGGGGGCCACGAGCAGTACTTC. This gives the protein CASSYRPTGGHEQYF.